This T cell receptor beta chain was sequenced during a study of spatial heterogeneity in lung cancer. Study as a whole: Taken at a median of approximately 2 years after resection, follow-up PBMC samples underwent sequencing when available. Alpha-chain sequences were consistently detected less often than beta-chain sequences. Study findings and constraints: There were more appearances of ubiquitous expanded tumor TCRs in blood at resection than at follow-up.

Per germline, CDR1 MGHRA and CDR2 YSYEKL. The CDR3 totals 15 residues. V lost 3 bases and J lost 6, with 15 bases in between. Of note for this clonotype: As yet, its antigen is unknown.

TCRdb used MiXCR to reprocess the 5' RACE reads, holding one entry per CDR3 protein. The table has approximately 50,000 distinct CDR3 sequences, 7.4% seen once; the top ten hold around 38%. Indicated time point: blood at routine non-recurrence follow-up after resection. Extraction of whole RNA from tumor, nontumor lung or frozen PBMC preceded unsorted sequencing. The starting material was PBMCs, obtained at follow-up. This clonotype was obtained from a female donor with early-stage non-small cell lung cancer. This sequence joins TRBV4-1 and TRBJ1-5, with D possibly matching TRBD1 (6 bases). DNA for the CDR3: TGCGCCAGCAGCCAGGGATTGGGGGCAGGTCAGCCCCAGCATTTT. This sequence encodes CASSQGLGAGQPQHF.